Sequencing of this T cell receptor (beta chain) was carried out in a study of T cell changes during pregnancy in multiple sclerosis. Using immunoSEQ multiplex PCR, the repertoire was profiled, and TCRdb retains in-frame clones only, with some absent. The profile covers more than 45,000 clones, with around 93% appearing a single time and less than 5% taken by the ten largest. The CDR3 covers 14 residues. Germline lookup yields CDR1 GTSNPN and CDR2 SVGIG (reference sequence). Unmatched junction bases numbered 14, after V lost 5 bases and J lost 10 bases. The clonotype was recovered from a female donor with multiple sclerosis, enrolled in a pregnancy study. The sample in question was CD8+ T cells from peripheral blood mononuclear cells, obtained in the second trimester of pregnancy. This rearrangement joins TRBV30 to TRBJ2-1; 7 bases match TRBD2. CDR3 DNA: TGTGCCTGGGGCGAGGGTAGCGGGCAATGGGAGCAGTTCTTC. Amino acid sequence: CAWGEGSGQWEQFF.